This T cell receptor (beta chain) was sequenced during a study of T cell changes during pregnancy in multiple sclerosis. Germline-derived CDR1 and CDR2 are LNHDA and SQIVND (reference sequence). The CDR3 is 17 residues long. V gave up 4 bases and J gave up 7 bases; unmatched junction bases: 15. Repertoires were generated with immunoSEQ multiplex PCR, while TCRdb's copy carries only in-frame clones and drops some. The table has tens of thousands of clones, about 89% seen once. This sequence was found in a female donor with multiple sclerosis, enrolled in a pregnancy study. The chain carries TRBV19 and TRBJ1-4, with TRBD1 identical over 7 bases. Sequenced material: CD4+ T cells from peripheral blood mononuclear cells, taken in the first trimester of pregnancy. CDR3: CASSTYVARDSREKLFF. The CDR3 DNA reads TGTGCCAGTAGTACATATGTCGCCCGGGACAGTCGTGAAAAACTGTTTTTT.